The 32 T cell receptor beta chains presented below share a single source sample, sequenced in a study of T cells after yellow fever vaccination. TCRdb ran MiXCR on the 5' RACE reads and lists one entry per CDR3 protein. The data hold about 320,000 distinct CDR3 sequences, with 9.5% to 12% observed a single time. The material was CD4+ T cells sorted from PBMCs, obtained 45 days after the yellow fever booster vaccination. The receptors come from a man younger than 35 who received the YFV17D yellow fever vaccine.

This clonotype has just a few counts. The chain is built from TRBV18 and TRBJ2-7; D remains ambiguous. V shed 3 bases and J shed 2 bases, with 11 bases lying between them. The CDR3 length is 14 residues. Germline CDR1 reads KGHSH; CDR2 reads LQKENI. CDR3 residues: CASSPPTEPYEQYF. The CDR3 DNA follows: TGTGCCAGCTCACCGCCGACGGAACCCTACGAGCAGTACTTC. The full variable domain, with the rest looked up from reference TRBV18 and TRBJ2-7, is NAGVMQNPRHLVRRRGQEARLRCSPMKGHSHVYWYRQLPEEGLKFMVYLQKENIIDESGMPKERFSAEFPKEGPSILRIQQVVRGDSAAYFCASSPPTEPYEQYFGPGTRLTVT.

V usage is TRBV7-9 and J usage is TRBJ2-2; a weak D match, TRBD1 (6 bases). Trimming removed 6 bases at V and 0 bases at J, with 14 bases between. This CDR3 is 16 amino acids long. Per the germline V gene, CDR1 is SEHNR and CDR2 is FQNEAQ (reference sequence). CDR3: CASRLMGASNTGELFF. As DNA, the CDR3 is TGTGCCAGCAGGCTAATGGGGGCTTCGAACACCGGGGAGCTGTTTTTT.

This clonotype has just a few counts. This chain joins TRBV5-5 and TRBJ1-2; D is unresolved. CDR1 is SGHKS and CDR2 is YYEKEE in the germline V gene (reference sequence). This CDR3 spans 14 amino acids. V gave up 2 bases and J gave up 3 bases, with 11 bases separating them. CDR3 sequence (DNA): TGTGCCAGCAGCTTTCGGGCGGCGGACTATGGCTACACCTTC. This sequence encodes CASSFRAADYGYTF.

This clonotype was detected only a few times. The chain is built from TRBV5-1 and TRBJ1-4; no definite D call. The CDR3 spans 18 residues. Germline V lookup: CDR1 SGHRS, CDR2 YFSETQ. V was shortened by 4 bases and J by 3 bases, with 22 bases between the two germline ends. This CDR3 reads CASSTSFRARRSNEKLFF. Here the CDR3 DNA reads TGCGCCAGCAGCACCAGCTTCCGGGCCCGAAGGTCTAATGAAAAACTGTTTTTT. Full variable domain (outside the CDR3, taken from reference TRBV5-1 and TRBJ1-4): KAGVTQTPRYLIKTRGQQVTLSCSPISGHRSVSWYQQTPGQGLQFLFEYFSETQRNKGNFPGRFSGRQFSNSRSEMNVSTLELGDSALYLCASSTSFRARRSNEKLFFGSGTQLSVL.

The chain links TRBV6-6 to TRBJ1-1, with 12 bases that match TRBD1. CDR3 length: 18 residues. Germline CDR1 and CDR2: MNHNY and SVGAGI (reference sequence). The junction had 10 bases not matched to a gene; V was cut back by 4 bases and J by 1 base. The CDR3: CASSSLPGQGASNTEAFF. The CDR3 DNA follows: TGTGCCAGCAGTTCCCTGCCGGGACAGGGGGCTTCGAACACTGAAGCTTTCTTT.

This clonotype was observed many times. The chain has TRBV4-3 and TRBJ2-7; 10 nucleotides line up with TRBD2. Germline V CDR1 and CDR2: LGHNA, YSLEER. The CDR3 contains 16 residues. In DNA form, the CDR3 reads TGCGCCAGCAGCCAAGATTGGCTAGCGGGGGCGTACGGGCAGTACGTC. This gives the protein CASSQDWLAGAYGQYV.

The CDR3: CASSLLQGNNEQFF. The CDR3 DNA reads as TGCGCCAGCAGCTTGCTACAGGGGAACAATGAGCAGTTCTTC. This chain links TRBV5-1 with TRBJ2-1; 7 bases fit TRBD1. J lost 5 bases, V lost 1 base, and 3 bases had no gene match. The CDR3 is 14 amino acids. Looked up from germline, CDR1 is SGHRS and CDR2 is YFSETQ.

This clonotype was found many times. This chain links TRBV5-5 with TRBJ2-3; the match to TRBD2 covers 7 bases. This CDR3 is built from 15 residues. Germline assignment: CDR1 SGHKS and CDR2 YYEKEE (reference sequence). V lost 2 bases, J lost 4 bases, and 7 bases stayed unmatched. The CDR3 spells CASSLAGRVADTQYF. DNA for the CDR3: TGTGCCAGCAGCTTAGCGGGGAGGGTTGCAGATACGCAGTATTTT. Supplemented by reference TRBV5-5 and TRBJ2-3, the full variable domain reads DAGVTQSPTHLIKTRGQQVTLRCSPISGHKSVSWYQQVLGQGPQFIFQYYEKEERGRGNFPDRFSARQFPNYSSELNVNALLLGDSALYLCASSLAGRVADTQYFGPGTRLTVL.

This clonotype has a count of ten or more. The gene calls are TRBV7-2 and TRBJ2-5; 7 bases line up with TRBD2. V was pared by 5 bases and J by 6 bases, with 9 bases of the junction left unmatched. This CDR3 has 14 residues. Germline V CDR1 and CDR2: SGHTA, FQGNSA. The CDR3 sequence: CASSGKTGGKTQYF. The CDR3 DNA reads TGTGCCAGCAGCGGGAAGACGGGGGGAAAGACCCAGTACTTC.

J is TRBJ1-2 and V is TRBV7-9; D uncertain. CDR3 length: 17 amino acids. Germline CDR1 is SEHNR and CDR2 is FQNEAQ (reference sequence). The V and J ends lost 1 base and 3 bases respectively, with 18 bases between them. DNA for the CDR3: TGTGCCAGCAGCTTAGGTAGTGGGGTGCGACCGGACTATGGCTACACCTTC. Protein: CASSLGSGVRPDYGYTF.

The V and J genes are TRBV5-4 and TRBJ1-2; 10 nucleotides line up with TRBD1. V shed 4 bases, J shed 4 bases, and the junction held 7 bases outside the gene matches. Germline V CDR1 and CDR2: SGHNT, YYREEE (reference sequence). The CDR3 consists of 15 residues. The chain's CDR3 is CASSGGTGDAYGYTF. The CDR3 nucleotides are TGTGCCAGCAGCGGCGGGACAGGGGATGCCTATGGCTACACCTTC.

This clonotype has only a few counts. V and J are TRBV9 and TRBJ2-3; D remains ambiguous. CDR1 is SGDLS, CDR2 YYNGEE, per germline. The CDR3 is 16 residues long. V was clipped by 0 bases and J by 0 bases, with 11 bases between them. DNA for the CDR3: TGTGCCAGCAGCGTAGAGCTTCCGTCTAGCACAGATACGCAGTATTTT. Its translation is CASSVELPSSTDTQYF.

V is TRBV19 and J is TRBJ2-5; 10 bases match TRBD2. J lost 3 bases, V lost 8 bases, and 12 bases had no gene match. Per the germline V gene, CDR1 is LNHDA and CDR2 is SQIVND (reference sequence). There are 16 residues in the CDR3. The DNA of the CDR3 is TGTGCCAGTTCACCGGGACTAGCGTTCGGGGAAGAGACCCAGTACTTC. Translated, it gives CASSPGLAFGEETQYF.

The gene calls are TRBV20-1 and TRBJ1-2; D remains ambiguous. This CDR3 comprises 12 residues. Trimming shortened V by 4 bases and J by 8 bases, and 14 bases separated the two germline ends. The germline V gene encodes CDR1 DFQATT and CDR2 SNEGSKA (reference sequence). The chain's CDR3 is CSATVGSRGYTF. The CDR3 DNA follows: TGCAGTGCTACCGTAGGTTCGCGCGGCTACACCTTC.

This chain's CDR3 is CASSSETGGNGYTF. In DNA form, the CDR3 reads TGCGCCAGCAGCTCGGAAACAGGGGGGAATGGCTACACCTTC. V gene TRBV5-1 combines with J gene TRBJ1-2; the match to TRBD1 covers 8 bases. CDR1 and CDR2 from the germline V gene are SGHRS and YFSETQ. There are 14 residues in the CDR3. Trimming cost V 3 bases and J 6 bases; bases outside gene matches: 7.

The chain employs TRBV29-1 and TRBJ1-2; the match to TRBD1 covers 9 bases. Germline V CDR1 and CDR2: SQVTM, ANQGSEA. The CDR3 sequence is 15 residues long. With 6 bases clipped from V and 0 bases from J, the junction kept 8 bases outside the gene matches. CDR3 loop: CSVPGQGPSNYGYTF. CDR3 bases: TGCAGCGTCCCGGGACAGGGACCCTCTAACTATGGCTACACCTTC.

This clonotype was seen only a few times. CDR3: CASSLGLAHEQFF. The CDR3 DNA reads as TGTGCCAGCAGCTTGGGCTTGGCGCATGAGCAGTTCTTC. The rearrangement joins TRBV5-4 to TRBJ2-1; no clear D. Between the trimmed V and J ends, which lost 0 bases and 8 bases, there was a span of 9 bases. The CDR3 covers 13 residues. Germline V CDR1 and CDR2: SGHNT, YYREEE (reference sequence). The whole variable domain, filled in from reference TRBV5-4 and TRBJ2-1, reads ETGVTQSPTHLIKTRGQQVTLRCSSQSGHNTVSWYQQALGQGPQFIFQYYREEENGRGNFPPRFSGLQFPNYSSELNVNALELDDSALYLCASSLGLAHEQFFGPGTRLTVL.

This chain uses TRBV14 with TRBJ1-2; 7 positions match TRBD1. This CDR3 is 12 amino acids long. V was clipped by 0 bases and J by 13 bases; unmatched bases: 5. Germline lookup yields CDR1 SGHDN and CDR2 FVKESK. Here the CDR3 reads CASSQERGRITF. Written as DNA, the CDR3 is TGTGCCAGCAGCCAAGAAAGGGGGCGGATCACCTTC.

J is TRBJ2-3 and V is TRBV20-1; TRBD2 aligns across 13 bases. Looked up from germline, CDR1 is DFQATT and CDR2 is SNEGSKA (reference sequence). The CDR3 is made up of 15 amino acids. V was pared by 0 bases and J by 4 bases, with 1 base of the junction left unmatched. The chain's CDR3 is CSARDTSGGADTQYF. CDR3 DNA sequence: TGCAGTGCTAGAGATACTAGCGGGGGGGCAGATACGCAGTATTTT.

This clonotype was observed a few times. The rearrangement uses TRBV24-1 and TRBJ2-3; 7 bases map to TRBD1. This CDR3 is built from 16 residues. Trimming took 4 bases from V and 0 from J; bases not matched to a gene: 6. Germline assignment: CDR1 KGHDR and CDR2 SFDVKD. The CDR3 reads CATSDPGTDSTDTQYF. The CDR3 nucleotides are TGTGCCACCAGTGACCCAGGGACAGATAGCACAGATACGCAGTATTTT.

The V gene is TRBV7-9, the J gene TRBJ1-1, with D uncertain. V lost 6 bases and J 11 bases, leaving 19 bases between the germline ends. Germline CDR1 is SEHNR and CDR2 is FQNEAQ (reference sequence). CDR3 length equals 13 residues. Here the CDR3 DNA reads TGTGCCAGCAGTCCGGACCAAGGGAGGCGCGCTTTCTTT. Its protein is CASSPDQGRRAFF.

This clonotype was seen only once. The chain links TRBV7-8 to TRBJ2-3; D may be TRBD1 (5 bases). Trimming took off 5 bases at V and 4 bases at J, with 13 bases between the two ends. This CDR3 is 14 amino acids long. Germline V CDR1 and CDR2: SGHVS, FQNEAQ. Here the CDR3 DNA reads TGTGCCAGCAGCAGATCCAGGGTACCAGATACGCAGTATTTT. Residues: CASSRSRVPDTQYF.

Ten or more counts support this clonotype. V usage is TRBV7-2 and J usage is TRBJ2-3; no definite D call. The CDR3 is 12 residues long. V shed 6 bases and J shed 4 bases, with 8 bases lying between them. Germline V CDR1 and CDR2: SGHTA, FQGNSA. CDR3: CASRAQSDTQYF. The CDR3 region has the DNA TGTGCCAGCAGGGCGCAATCAGATACGCAGTATTTT.

This chain links TRBV24-1 with TRBJ1-4; D perhaps matches TRBD1 (5 bases). The CDR3 has 17 residues. Germline CDR1 KGHDR, CDR2 SFDVKD. Trimming cost V 4 bases and J 8 bases, with 22 bases left between them. CDR3 in amino acids: CATSDQYIRARREKLFF. The CDR3 DNA reads as TGTGCCACCAGTGACCAATACATCAGGGCGCGTAGGGAAAAACTGTTTTTT.

The chain joins TRBV18 to TRBJ2-4; D not certain. Germline assignment: CDR1 KGHSH and CDR2 LQKENI. CDR3 length equals 17 residues. Deletions cut 0 bases from V and 0 bases from J, with 12 bases between. The chain's CDR3 is CASSPPSVYGAKNIQYF. The CDR3 DNA sequence: TGTGCCAGCTCACCACCTTCCGTGTACGGAGCCAAAAACATTCAGTACTTC.

The rearrangement uses TRBV10-3 and TRBJ2-7; 7 nucleotides agree with TRBD2. Germline V gene sequence: CDR1 ENHRY, CDR2 SYGVKD. The CDR3 has 13 residues. V was pared by 2 bases and J by 7 bases, with 5 bases of the junction left unmatched. CDR3 DNA sequence: TGTGCCATCAGTGAGCTAGCCGGGGGGGAGCAGTACGTC. This sequence encodes CAISELAGGEQYV.

This chain joins TRBV4-1 and TRBJ2-5; no clear D. The CDR3 sequence is 15 residues long. V was pared by 0 bases and J by 4 bases, with 12 bases between. Per the germline V gene, CDR1 is MGHRA and CDR2 is YSYEKL. The CDR3 loop reads CASSQEGSNPETQYF. CDR3 in DNA: TGCGCCAGCAGCCAAGAGGGGTCGAATCCAGAGACCCAGTACTTC.

V and J are TRBV7-2 and TRBJ1-5, with D uncertain. The germline V gene encodes CDR1 SGHTA and CDR2 FQGNSA. The ends were cut back, 2 bases at V and 9 bases at J, with 8 bases in the middle. This CDR3 is built from 12 residues. The CDR3 loop reads CASSLLSRPQHF. Here the CDR3 DNA reads TGTGCCAGCAGCTTATTGTCGAGGCCCCAGCATTTT. Complete variable domain (other parts from reference TRBV7-2 and TRBJ1-5): GAGVSQSPSNKVTEKGKDVELRCDPISGHTALYWYRQSLGQGLEFLIYFQGNSAPDKSGLPSDRFSAERTGGSVSTLTIQRTQQEDSAVYLCASSLLSRPQHFGDGTRLSIL.

This clonotype was seen a few times. The chain links TRBV9 to TRBJ1-1; 7 bases fit TRBD1. The CDR3 sequence is 15 residues long. The V and J ends lost 4 bases and 5 bases, in that order; junction bases with no gene match: 11. Germline lookup yields CDR1 SGDLS and CDR2 YYNGEE. The CDR3 DNA sequence: TGTGCCAGCAGCCCTCAGCCAGGGGGAGGAACTGAAGCTTTCTTT. It codes for CASSPQPGGGTEAFF. The whole variable domain, filled in from reference TRBV9 and TRBJ1-1, reads DSGVTQTPKHLITATGQRVTLRCSPRSGDLSVYWYQQSLDQGLQFLIQYYNGEERAKGNILERFSAQQFPDLHSELNLSSLELGDSALYFCASSPQPGGGTEAFFGQGTRLTVV.

For the CDR3, the DNA is TGTGCCAGCAGCCAGGGACAGCCGGCGAATTCACCCCTCCACTTT. It specifies CASSQGQPANSPLHF. V is TRBV7-3 and J is TRBJ1-6, with 7 bases aligning to TRBD1. V was clipped by 5 bases and J by 7 bases; unmatched bases: 8. Germline V gene sequence: CDR1 SGHTA, CDR2 FQGTGA. CDR3 size: 15 residues.

This clonotype was seen more than once but under ten times. The chain combines TRBV6-6 with TRBJ1-2, with D possibly matching TRBD1 (6 bases). The CDR3 is 14 residues long. The V end lost 2 bases, the J end lost 2 bases, and 9 bases lay between the germline ends. Germline lookup yields CDR1 MNHNY and CDR2 SVGAGI (reference sequence). The CDR3 here is CASSYTGTNYGYTF. The CDR3 nucleotides read TGTGCCAGCAGTTACACCGGGACAAACTATGGCTACACCTTC.

The V and J genes are TRBV6-6 and TRBJ2-2; D might be TRBD1 (5 bases). This CDR3 spans 16 amino acids. Germline V gives CDR1 MNHNY, CDR2 SVGAGI (reference sequence). V lost 6 bases and J lost 0, with 14 bases in between. The CDR3 DNA sequence: TGTGCCAGCAGCCATTGGACACCCCCGAACACCGGGGAGCTGTTTTTT. This gives the protein CASSHWTPPNTGELFF.